What follows is one T cell receptor (beta chain) and its context. Antigen unknown. This sample is drawn from a study of cytomegalovirus exposure and HLA in healthy donors. Findings and caveats of the study: Among CMV-associated TCR beta chains, most appeared HLA-restricted in a later analysis.

Vbeta (60) and Jbeta (13) primers were used in the PCR. The data were produced by immunoSEQ multiplex PCR, yet TCRdb's version contains in-frame clones alone and is incomplete. Of under 200,000 clones in the sample, 84% were seen once. The CDR3 covers 14 residues. Looked up from germline, CDR1 is MNHEY and CDR2 is SMNVEV (reference sequence). Trimming took off 8 bases at V and 0 bases at J, with 13 bases between the two ends. The chain is built from TRBV27 and TRBJ1-1; possible D gene TRBD1, 5 bases. The TCR comes from a young man in good health and CMV-seronegative. Sample: PBMCs. CDR3 bases: TGTGCCAGCTCCCCAGGGTGGATGAACACTGAAGCTTTCTTT. Protein product: CASSPGWMNTEAFF.